Sequencing of this TCR beta chain was carried out in a study of immune characterization of retroperitoneal liposarcoma (dated by TCRdb to the late 2010s). Receptor libraries were prepared by PCR. Sequencer: NextSeq 500. TCRdb reworked the public reads: Q25 trimming with fastp, MiXCR clone assembly, productive beta chains retained. Rows with a matching CDR3 protein are joined into one entry that keeps the most common DNA and genes. In all, the sample holds about 10,000 distinct CDR3 sequences, and 27% of those were seen once. The top ten clones comprise less than 9.5% of the sample. Comments on this clonotype: Its cognate antigen has yet to be identified. No base-level quality is on record; no much larger clone is a single base apart.

Sequenced input: tumor tissue. This TCR was recovered from a female donor with retroperitoneal liposarcoma.

The sequenced DNA: TGTGCCAGCAGTTACGGTGCTAGCGGGAGGTCCTACGAGCAGTACTTC. Its product reads: CASSYGASGRSYEQYF. Rearrangement joined TRBV6-6 to TRBJ2-5, and 11 bases in between align with TRBD2. The J call may not be correct, given that the DNA end is closer to TRBJ2-7. CDR1 and CDR2 are drawn from the germline V gene (reference sequence): MNHNY, SVGAGI. The CDR3 goes from the cysteine to the phenylalanine over 16 residues. This entry keeps only the CDR3 DNA: 48 bases, framed from base 1.